This entry features one T cell receptor (beta chain) sequence. CDR1 and CDR2 (germline): MDHEN, SYDVKM. V lost 2 bases and J lost 4, with 20 bases in between. The CDR3 is 17 residues long. This sample is drawn from a study of T cells in Graves' hyperthyroidism and ophthalmopathy. PBMCs were collected from a roughly 10 ml volume of fresh peripheral blood. Amplified TCR beta CDR3 regions derived from RNA transcripts. Primed by the HTBI set, a first-round RT-PCR was run on the TCR CDR3. MiXCR was run by TCRdb on the multiplex PCR reads, yielding one entry per CDR3 protein. The table lists about 560,000 distinct CDR3 sequences, approximately 15% of them singletons.

Sequencing used blood. This receptor was obtained from a woman under 30 with Graves' hyperthyroidism. This chain joins TRBV28 and TRBJ1-2; tentatively, D is TRBD1 (5 bases). CDR3 amino acids: CASSLGQGLPSFYGYTF. The CDR3 DNA is TGTGCCAGCAGTTTAGGGCAGGGACTTCCTTCTTTCTATGGCTACACCTTC.